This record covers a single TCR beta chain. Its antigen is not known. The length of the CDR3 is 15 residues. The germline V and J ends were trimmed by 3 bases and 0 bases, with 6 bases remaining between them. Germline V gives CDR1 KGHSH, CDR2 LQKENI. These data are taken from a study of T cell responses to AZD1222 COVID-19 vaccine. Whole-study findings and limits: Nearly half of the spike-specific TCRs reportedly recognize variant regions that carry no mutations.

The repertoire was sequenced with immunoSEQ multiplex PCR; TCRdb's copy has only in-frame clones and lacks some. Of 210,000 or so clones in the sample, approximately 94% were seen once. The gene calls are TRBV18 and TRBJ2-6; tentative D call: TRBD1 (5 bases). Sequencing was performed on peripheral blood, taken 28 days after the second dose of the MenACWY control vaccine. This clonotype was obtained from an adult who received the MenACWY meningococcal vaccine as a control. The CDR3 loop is CASSPQGSGANVLTF. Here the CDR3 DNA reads TGTGCCAGCTCACCCCAGGGCTCTGGGGCCAACGTCCTGACTTTC. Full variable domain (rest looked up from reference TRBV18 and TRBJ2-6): NAGVMQNPRHLVRRRGQEARLRCSPMKGHSHVYWYRQLPEEGLKFMVYLQKENIIDESGMPKERFSAEFPKEGPSILRIQQVVRGDSAAYFCASSPQGSGANVLTFGAGSRLTVL.